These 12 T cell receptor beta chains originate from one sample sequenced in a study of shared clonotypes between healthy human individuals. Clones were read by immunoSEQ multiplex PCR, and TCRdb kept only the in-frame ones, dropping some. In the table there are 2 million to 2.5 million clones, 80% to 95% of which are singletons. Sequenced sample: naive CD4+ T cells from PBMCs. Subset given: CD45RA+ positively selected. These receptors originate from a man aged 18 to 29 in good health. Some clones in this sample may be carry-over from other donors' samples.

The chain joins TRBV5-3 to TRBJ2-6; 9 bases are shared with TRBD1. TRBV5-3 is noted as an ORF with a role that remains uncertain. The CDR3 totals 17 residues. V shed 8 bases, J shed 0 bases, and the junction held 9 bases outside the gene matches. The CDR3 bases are TGTGCCAGGGAGGGACAGGGCGAAGACTCTGGGGCCAACGTCCTGACTTTC. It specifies CAREGQGEDSGANVLTF.

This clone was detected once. CDR3 coding DNA: TGTGCCAGCAGATCCGAAGCTAACTATGGCTACACCTTC. It is translated as CASRSEANYGYTF. The chain is built from TRBV6-5 and TRBJ1-2; no firm D call. Trimming took 6 bases from V and 0 from J, leaving 8 bases between them. The germline V gene has CDR1 MNHEY and CDR2 SVGAGI. The CDR3 covers 13 residues.

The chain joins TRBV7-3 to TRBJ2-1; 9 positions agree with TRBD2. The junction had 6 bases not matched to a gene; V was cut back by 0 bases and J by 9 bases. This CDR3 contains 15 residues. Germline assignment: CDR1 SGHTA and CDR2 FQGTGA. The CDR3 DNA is TGTGCCAGCAGCTTAACTAGCGGGAGTGGAGGTGAGCAGTTCTTC. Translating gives CASSLTSGSGGEQFF.

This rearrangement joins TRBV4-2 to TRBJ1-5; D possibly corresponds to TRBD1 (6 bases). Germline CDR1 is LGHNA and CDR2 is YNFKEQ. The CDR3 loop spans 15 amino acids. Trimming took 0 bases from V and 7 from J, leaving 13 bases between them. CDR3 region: CASSQDAGEGQPQHF. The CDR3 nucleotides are TGTGCCAGCAGCCAAGACGCAGGGGAGGGACAGCCCCAGCATTTT.

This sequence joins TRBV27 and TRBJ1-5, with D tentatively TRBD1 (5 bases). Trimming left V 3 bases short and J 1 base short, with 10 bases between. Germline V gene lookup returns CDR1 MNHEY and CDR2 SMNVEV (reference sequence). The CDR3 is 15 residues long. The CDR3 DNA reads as TGTGCCAGCAGTTTTATCGGGGGAAGCAATCAGCCCCAGCATTTT. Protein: CASSFIGGSNQPQHF.

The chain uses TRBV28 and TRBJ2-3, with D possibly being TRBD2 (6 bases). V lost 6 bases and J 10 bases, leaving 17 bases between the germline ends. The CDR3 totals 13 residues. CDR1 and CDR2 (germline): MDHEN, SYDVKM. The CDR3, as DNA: TGTGCCAGCAGCCCCGCGGGGACTTATGCGCAGTATTTT. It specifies CASSPAGTYAQYF. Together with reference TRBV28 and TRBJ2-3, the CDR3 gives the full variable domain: DVKVTQSSRYLVKRTGEKVFLECVQDMDHENMFWYRQDPGLGLRLIYFSYDVKMKEKGDIPEGYSVSREKKERFSLILESASTNQTSMYLCASSPAGTYAQYFGPGTRLTVL.

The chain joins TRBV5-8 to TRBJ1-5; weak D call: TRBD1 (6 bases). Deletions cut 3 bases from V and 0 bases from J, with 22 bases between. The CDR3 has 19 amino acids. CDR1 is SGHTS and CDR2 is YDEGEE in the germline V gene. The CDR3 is CASSWGPGHPADSNQPQHF. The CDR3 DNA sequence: TGTGCCAGCAGCTGGGGACCGGGACACCCAGCAGATAGCAATCAGCCCCAGCATTTT.

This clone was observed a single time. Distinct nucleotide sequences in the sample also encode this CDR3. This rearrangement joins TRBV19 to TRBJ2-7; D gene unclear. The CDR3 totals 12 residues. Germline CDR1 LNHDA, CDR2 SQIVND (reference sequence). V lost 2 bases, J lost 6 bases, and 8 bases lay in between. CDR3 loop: CASSIRSGEQYF. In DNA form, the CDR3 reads TGTGCCAGTAGTATACGGTCGGGCGAGCAGTACTTC.

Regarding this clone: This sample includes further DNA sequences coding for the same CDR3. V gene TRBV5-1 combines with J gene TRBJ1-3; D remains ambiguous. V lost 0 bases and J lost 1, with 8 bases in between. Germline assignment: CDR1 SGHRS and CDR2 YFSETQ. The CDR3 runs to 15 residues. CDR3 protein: CASSLATGSGNTIYF. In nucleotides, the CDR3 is TGCGCCAGCAGCTTGGCTACGGGGTCTGGAAACACCATATATTTT.

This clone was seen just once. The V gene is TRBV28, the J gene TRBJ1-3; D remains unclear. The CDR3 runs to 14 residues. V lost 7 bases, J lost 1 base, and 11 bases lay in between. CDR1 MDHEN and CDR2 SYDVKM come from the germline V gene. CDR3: CASNTWKSGNTIYF. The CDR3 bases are TGTGCCAGCAACACTTGGAAGTCTGGAAACACCATATATTTT.

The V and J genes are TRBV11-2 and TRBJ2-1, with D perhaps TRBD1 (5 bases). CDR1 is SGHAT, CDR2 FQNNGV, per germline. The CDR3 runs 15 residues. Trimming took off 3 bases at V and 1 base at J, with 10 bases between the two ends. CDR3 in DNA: TGTGCCAGCAGCTTCACGGCAGGGTCCTACAATGAGCAGTTCTTC. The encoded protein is CASSFTAGSYNEQFF.

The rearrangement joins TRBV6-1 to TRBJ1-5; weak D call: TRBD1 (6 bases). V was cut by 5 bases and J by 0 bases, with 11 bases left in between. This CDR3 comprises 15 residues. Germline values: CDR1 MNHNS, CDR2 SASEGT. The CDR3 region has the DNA TGTGCCAGCAGTAAGGACAGAAATAGCAATCAGCCCCAGCATTTT. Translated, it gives CASSKDRNSNQPQHF.